Below are 15 T cell receptor beta chains sequenced from a single sample in a study of blood T cell repertoires in COVID-19. The assay was immunoSEQ multiplex PCR, and TCRdb's table has in-frame clones only and misses some. The table has 200,000 to 250,000 clones, approximately 80% seen once. Source material: peripheral blood. The source is a man under 40 who had recovered from COVID-19.

This chain uses TRBV11-2 with TRBJ2-4, with TRBD2 as a possible D gene (7 bases). The CDR3 length is 14 residues. Germline CDR1 SGHAT, CDR2 FQNNGV. V lost 4 bases to trimming and J lost 8 bases, with 15 bases between them. This CDR3 reads CASSYGGGIDIQYF. The CDR3 DNA follows: TGTGCCAGCAGCTATGGGGGGGGCATCGACATTCAGTACTTC.

The CDR3 nucleotides read TGTGCCACCAGTGATTCAGGGGGTCGGGTCACTGAAGCTTTCTTT. It specifies CATSDSGGRVTEAFF. The chain links TRBV24-1 to TRBJ1-1; 7 nucleotides align to TRBD1. Trimming cost V 2 bases and J 4 bases; bases outside gene matches: 6. The CDR3 runs to 15 residues. Germline CDR1 reads KGHDR; CDR2 reads SFDVKD.

The genes are TRBV7-9 and TRBJ2-1, with TRBD2 as a possible D gene (6 bases). This CDR3 is 16 amino acids long. V was shortened by 4 bases and J by 9 bases, with 22 bases between the two germline ends. From germline, CDR1 is SEHNR and CDR2 FQNEAQ (reference sequence). The CDR3 reads CASSSRDSKVLGEQFF. CDR3 in DNA: TGTGCCAGCAGCTCCCGGGACTCTAAAGTACTCGGTGAGCAGTTCTTC.

This chain connects TRBV4-2 to TRBJ1-1, with TRBD1 matching 8 bases. V lost 2 bases to trimming and J lost 4 bases; unmatched junction nucleotides: 9. The CDR3 runs to 16 residues. CDR1 is LGHNA and CDR2 is YNFKEQ in the germline V gene. CDR3 DNA sequence: TGTGCCAGCAGCCAAATGACAGGGGAGGCTCTCACTGAAGCTTTCTTT. Its protein product is CASSQMTGEALTEAFF.

This rearrangement joins TRBV28 to TRBJ2-7; the D gene is possibly TRBD2 (5 bases). Trimming cost V 8 bases and J 6 bases, with 26 bases left between them. The CDR3 consists of 16 residues. Looked up from germline, CDR1 is MDHEN and CDR2 is SYDVKM. The CDR3 DNA reads as TGTGCCAGCCCAATCCAGGCGGGTGGCCGGGCCTGCGAGCAGTACGTC. This codes for CASPIQAGGRACEQYV.

This clone was observed a few times. The chain employs TRBV3-1 (or the pseudogene TRBV3-2) and TRBJ1-4, with D perhaps TRBD1 (5 bases). Looked up from germline, CDR1 is LGHDT and CDR2 is YNNKEL (reference sequence). Trimming shortened V by 1 base and J by 7 bases, and 13 bases separated the two germline ends. This CDR3 is built from 15 residues. CDR3 region: CASSQGQGDAEKLFF. The CDR3 bases are TGTGCCAGCAGCCAAGGGCAGGGTGATGCTGAAAAACTGTTTTTT.

This chain links TRBV3-1 (or the pseudogene TRBV3-2) with TRBJ2-2; possible D gene TRBD2, 6 bases. There are 17 residues in the CDR3. Trimming removed 1 base from V and 5 bases from J, with 17 bases in between. The germline CDR1 and CDR2 sequences are LGHDT and YNNKEL (reference sequence). The CDR3 nucleotides are TGTGCCAGCAGCCAAGGAGGAGGCCTAGCGTTGACCGGGGAGCTGTTTTTT. Translating gives CASSQGGGLALTGELFF.

This clone has a handful of counts. The genes are TRBV25-1 and TRBJ2-1; TRBD2 is a possible D gene (5 bases). CDR1 is MGHDK and CDR2 is SYGVNS in the germline V gene. Between the trimmed V and J ends, which lost 7 bases and 3 bases, there was a span of 13 bases. The CDR3 runs to 14 residues. In DNA form, the CDR3 reads TGTGCCAGCACGCCACTCGGAGGCTACAATGAGCAGTTCTTC. This codes for CASTPLGGYNEQFF.

CDR3 loop: CASSSNEFLKAFF. The CDR3 DNA follows: TGTGCCAGCAGCTCCAACGAGTTCCTGAAAGCTTTCTTT. The chain carries TRBV11-1 and TRBJ1-1; the D is unclear. The CDR3 runs 13 residues. Germline CDR1 and CDR2: SGHAT and FQDESV (reference sequence). V was trimmed by 4 bases and J by 9 bases, leaving 15 bases between them.

The rearrangement uses TRBV5-1 and TRBJ2-7, with D tentatively TRBD1 (5 bases). The CDR3 length is 19 residues. With 2 bases removed from V and 4 bases from J, the gap between germline ends came to 28 bases. Germline CDR1 SGHRS, CDR2 YFSETQ. In nucleotides, the CDR3 is TGCGCCAGCAGCTTAGGGGATGGGCCTGGTGAAGGGGCACGGTACGAGCAGTACTTC. This codes for CASSLGDGPGEGARYEQYF.

In the case of this clone: The sample carries other DNA sequences with the same CDR3. The chain couples TRBV3-1 (or the pseudogene TRBV3-2) to TRBJ2-3; 8 bases align to TRBD2. The CDR3 has 14 residues. CDR1 is LGHDT and CDR2 is YNNKEL in the germline V gene (reference sequence). V lost 4 bases, J lost 4 bases, and 4 bases stayed unmatched. The CDR3 bases are TGTGCCAGCAGCCTAGGACTAGCATCAGATACGCAGTATTTT. Protein sequence: CASSLGLASDTQYF.

The table lists this clone with a count of one. J is TRBJ2-1 and V is TRBV2; 8 positions agree with TRBD2. Germline loops: CDR1 SNHLY, CDR2 FYNNEI. This CDR3 contains 14 residues. J lost 9 bases, V lost 7 bases, and 11 bases had no gene match. CDR3: CASTTGGGMGEQFF. In DNA, the CDR3 is TGTGCCAGCACGACTGGCGGGGGGATGGGTGAGCAGTTCTTC.

The genes are TRBV2 and TRBJ2-5; 11 positions match TRBD2. The germline V gene has CDR1 SNHLY and CDR2 FYNNEI. This CDR3 spans 18 amino acids. After removal of 5 bases from V and 2 bases from J, the junction contained 13 bases not matched to a gene. CDR3: CASSNPEGTSGGQETQYF. DNA for the CDR3: TGTGCCAGCAGTAACCCAGAAGGGACTAGCGGAGGACAAGAGACCCAGTACTTC.

The chain joins TRBV10-3 to TRBJ2-2; 7 bases match TRBD1. Germline CDR1 reads ENHRY; CDR2 reads SYGVKD. The CDR3 extends over 15 amino acids. V trimming: 6 bases; J trimming: 6 bases; junction bases outside the gene matches: 10. The CDR3 DNA sequence: TGTGCCATCAGCCCCGGACAGGTTTTCGCCGGGGAGCTGTTTTTT. It specifies CAISPGQVFAGELFF.

J is TRBJ2-5 and V is TRBV19; 8 nucleotides line up with TRBD1. The CDR3 has 14 residues. V lost 3 bases, J lost 4 bases, and 4 bases stayed unmatched. Germline V CDR1 and CDR2: LNHDA, SQIVND (reference sequence). CDR3 in DNA: TGTGCCAGTAGTATGAGGACAGGGACAGAGACCCAGTACTTC. The encoded protein is CASSMRTGTETQYF.